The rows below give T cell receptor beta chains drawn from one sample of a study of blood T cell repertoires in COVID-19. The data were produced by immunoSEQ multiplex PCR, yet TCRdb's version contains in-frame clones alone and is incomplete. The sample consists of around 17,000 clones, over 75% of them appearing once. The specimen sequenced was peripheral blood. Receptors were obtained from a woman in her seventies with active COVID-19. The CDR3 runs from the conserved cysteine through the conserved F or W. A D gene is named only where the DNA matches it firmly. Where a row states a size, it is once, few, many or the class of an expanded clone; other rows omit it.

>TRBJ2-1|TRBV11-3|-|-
CASSSRGGNEQFF
TGTGCCAGCAGCTCCCGGGGAGGAAATGAGCAGTTCTTC
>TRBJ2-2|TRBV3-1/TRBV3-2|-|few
CASSQVRGTGELFF
TGTGCCAGCAGCCAAGTGCGAGGCACCGGGGAGCTGTTTTTT
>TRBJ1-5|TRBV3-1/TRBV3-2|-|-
CASSQGGGYSNQPQHF
TGTGCCAGCAGCCAAGGGGGGGGTTATAGCAATCAGCCCCAGCATTTT
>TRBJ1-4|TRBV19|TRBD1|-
CASTPGGRINEKLFF
TGTGCCAGTACACCAGGGGGCAGGATTAATGAAAAACTGTTTTTT
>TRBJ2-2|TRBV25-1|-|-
CASSEYEGGTGELFF
TGTGCCAGCAGTGAATATGAGGGAGGAACCGGGGAGCTGTTTTTT
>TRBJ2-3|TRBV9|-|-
CASSVGAGAQTDTQYF
TGTGCCAGCAGCGTAGGGGCGGGGGCGCAGACAGATACGCAGTATTTT
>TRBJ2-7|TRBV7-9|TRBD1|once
CASSLDLGTGYPSSYEQYF
TGTGCCAGCAGCTTGGATCTCGGGACAGGATACCCGAGCTCCTACGAGCAGTACTTC
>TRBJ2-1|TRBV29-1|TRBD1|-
CSVLSGTGAYNEQFF
TGCAGCGTACTTTCCGGGACAGGTGCCTACAATGAGCAGTTCTTC
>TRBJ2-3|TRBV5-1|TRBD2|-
CASSLDRAGGTDTQYF
TGCGCCAGCAGCTTGGACCGAGCGGGAGGTACAGATACGCAGTATTTT
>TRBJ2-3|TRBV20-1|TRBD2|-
CSASKSGTASTDTQYF
TGCAGTGCTAGTAAAAGCGGGACCGCTAGCACAGATACGCAGTATTTT
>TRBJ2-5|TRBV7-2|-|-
CASSLSPQETQYF
TGTGCCAGCAGCTTATCCCCGCAAGAGACCCAGTACTTC
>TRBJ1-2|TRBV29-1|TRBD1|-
CSDGDRNYGYTF
TGCAGCGACGGGGACAGAAACTATGGCTACACCTTC
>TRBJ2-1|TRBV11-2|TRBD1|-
CASSLDLGPRDRVHEQFF
TGTGCCAGCAGCTTAGATCTCGGTCCCCGGGACAGGGTACATGAGCAGTTCTTC
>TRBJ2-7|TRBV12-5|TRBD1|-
CASGPRRDRVEQYF
TGTGCTAGTGGCCCGAGGAGAGACAGGGTCGAGCAGTACTTC
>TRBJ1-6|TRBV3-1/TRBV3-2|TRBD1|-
CASSQSGQGNSPLHF
TGTGCCAGCAGCCAATCGGGACAGGGAAATTCACCCCTCCACTTT
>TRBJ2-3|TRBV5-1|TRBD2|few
CASSLKGLANPKSQYF
TGCGCCAGCAGCTTGAAGGGACTAGCGAACCCCAAATCGCAGTATTTT
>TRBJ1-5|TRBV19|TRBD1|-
CASRYGTGDSNQPQHF
TGTGCCAGTAGATATGGGACAGGGGATAGCAATCAGCCCCAGCATTTT
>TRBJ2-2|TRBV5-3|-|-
CARSLRTPNTGELFF
TGTGCCAGAAGCTTGCGGACTCCGAACACCGGGGAGCTGTTTTTT
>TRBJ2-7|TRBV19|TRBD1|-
CASSKSRDRDEQYF
TGTGCCAGTAGTAAATCCCGGGACAGGGACGAGCAGTACTTC
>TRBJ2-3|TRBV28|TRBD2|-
CASSSLAGGQADTQYF
TGTGCCAGCAGTTCGCTAGCGGGAGGGCAGGCAGATACGCAGTATTTT
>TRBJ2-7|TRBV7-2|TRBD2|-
CASSLRASGSYEQYF
TGTGCCAGCAGCTTAAGGGCTAGCGGGTCCTACGAGCAGTACTTC
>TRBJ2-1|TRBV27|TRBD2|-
CASRILAGGYNEQFF
TGTGCCAGCAGAATACTAGCGGGAGGGTACAATGAGCAGTTCTTC
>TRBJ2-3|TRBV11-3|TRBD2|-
CASSLGRLLAGDGTDTQYF
TGTGCCAGCAGCTTAGGGAGGCTCTTGGCGGGAGACGGGACAGATACGCAGTATTTT
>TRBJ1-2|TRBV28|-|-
CASSFRGYGYTF
TGTGCCAGCAGTTTCAGGGGTTATGGCTACACCTTC
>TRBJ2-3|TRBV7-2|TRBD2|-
CASSWTSGSTDTQYF
TGTGCCAGCAGCTGGACTAGCGGGAGCACAGATACGCAGTATTTT
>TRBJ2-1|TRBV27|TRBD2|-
CASSYLAGGNNEQFF
TGTGCCAGCAGCTATTTAGCGGGGGGGAACAATGAGCAGTTCTTC
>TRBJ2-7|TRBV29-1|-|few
CSVGGSGPYEQYF
TGCAGCGTTGGTGGAAGCGGGCCCTACGAGCAGTACTTC
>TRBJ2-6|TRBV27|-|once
CASLSAGANVLTF
TGTGCCAGTCTAAGTGCAGGGGCCAACGTCCTGACTTTC
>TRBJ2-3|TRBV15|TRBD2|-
CATSSLTSGPGSTDTQYF
TGTGCCACCAGCAGCTTAACTAGCGGCCCTGGCAGCACAGATACGCAGTATTTT
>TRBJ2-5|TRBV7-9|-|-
CASSLADSTMETQYF
TGTGCCAGCAGCTTAGCCGACTCCACAATGGAGACCCAGTACTTC
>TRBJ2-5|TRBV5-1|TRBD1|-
CASSPDRGETQYF
TGCGCCAGCAGCCCGGACAGGGGAGAGACCCAGTACTTC
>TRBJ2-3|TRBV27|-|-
CASSFQRTTDTQYF
TGTGCCAGCAGTTTCCAGCGGACCACAGATACGCAGTATTTT
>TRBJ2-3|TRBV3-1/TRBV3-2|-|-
CASSQRSGLTDTQYF
TGTGCCAGCAGCCAAAGGTCGGGTTTAACAGATACGCAGTATTTT
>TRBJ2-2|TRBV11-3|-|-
CASSLDSVDTGELFF
TGTGCCAGCAGCTTAGACAGCGTAGACACCGGGGAGCTGTTTTTT
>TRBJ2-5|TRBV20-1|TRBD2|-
CSASFPSGRAQGETQYF
TGCAGTGCTAGTTTCCCTAGCGGGAGGGCCCAGGGAGAGACCCAGTACTTC
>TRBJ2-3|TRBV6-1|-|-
CASSDRYTDTQYF
TGTGCCAGCAGTGATCGCTACACAGATACGCAGTATTTT
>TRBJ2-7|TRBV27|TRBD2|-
CASSLTSGIYEQYF
TGTGCCAGCAGTTTAACTAGCGGTATCTACGAGCAGTACTTC
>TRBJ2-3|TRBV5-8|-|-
CASSFRSSRDTQYF
TGTGCCAGCAGCTTTCGTTCTAGCCGGGATACGCAGTATTTT
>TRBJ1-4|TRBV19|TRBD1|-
CASSTGQGTTNEKLFF
TGTGCCAGTAGTACCGGACAGGGAACAACTAATGAAAAACTGTTTTTT
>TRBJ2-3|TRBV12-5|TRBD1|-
CARRVQGVADTQYF
TGTGCTAGAAGGGTACAGGGGGTCGCAGATACGCAGTATTTT
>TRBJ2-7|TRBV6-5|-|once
CASRRGLGLYEQYF
TGTGCCAGCAGAAGGGGTTTGGGGCTTTACGAGCAGTACTTC
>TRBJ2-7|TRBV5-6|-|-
CASSRPPGEQYF
TGTGCCAGCAGTCGTCCCCCCGGGGAGCAGTACTTC
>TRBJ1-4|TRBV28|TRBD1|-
CASRTGTGGTYNEKLFF
TGTGCCAGCAGGACTGGGACAGGGGGCACCTACAATGAAAAACTGTTTTTT
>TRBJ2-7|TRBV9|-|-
CASSVSLDSADEQYF
TGTGCCAGCAGCGTATCCTTGGACAGTGCAGACGAGCAGTACTTC
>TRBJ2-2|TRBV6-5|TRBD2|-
CASMEAGGNSGELFF
TGTGCCAGCATGGAGGCGGGAGGGAACTCCGGGGAGCTGTTTTTT
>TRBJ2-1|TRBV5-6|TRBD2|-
CASSSGLAYNEQFF
TGTGCCAGCAGCTCGGGACTAGCGTACAATGAGCAGTTCTTC
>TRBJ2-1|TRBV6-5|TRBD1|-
CASRLAGQGTNEQFF
TGTGCCAGCAGACTCGCGGGACAGGGGACCAATGAGCAGTTCTTC
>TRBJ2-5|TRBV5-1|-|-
CASSLGVEGETQYF
TGCGCCAGCAGCTTGGGGGTCGAGGGAGAGACCCAGTACTTC
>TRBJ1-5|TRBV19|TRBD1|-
CASSWEQGERQPQHF
TGTGCCAGTAGTTGGGAACAGGGGGAACGTCAGCCCCAGCATTTT
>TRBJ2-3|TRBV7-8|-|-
CASSLPPQDTQYF
TGTGCCAGCAGCTTACCCCCCCAGGATACGCAGTATTTT
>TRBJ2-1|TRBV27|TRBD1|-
CASSSGQGVDEQFF
TGTGCCAGCAGTTCGGGACAGGGGGTGGATGAGCAGTTCTTC